The rows below give T cell receptor beta chains drawn from one sample of a study of blood T cell repertoires in COVID-19. The protocol was immunoSEQ multiplex PCR, while the TCRdb copy is restricted to in-frame clones and leaves out a portion. The data hold some 460,000 clones, with 85% to 90% observed a single time. Material for sequencing was peripheral blood. The receptors stem from a woman in her twenties or thirties with acute or convalescent COVID-19. Each CDR3 is given with its conserved first and last residue. A D gene is named only where the DNA matches it firmly. Where a row states a size, it is once, few, many or the class of an expanded clone; other rows omit it.

clone size,D gene,V gene,J gene,CDR3 protein,CDR3 DNA
-,TRBD1,TRBV3-1/TRBV3-2,TRBJ2-6,CASSQAQGPGANVLTF,TGTGCCAGCAGCCAAGCACAGGGGCCCGGGGCCAACGTCCTGACTTTC
-,-,TRBV9,TRBJ2-3,CASSVDSPKDTQYF,TGTGCCAGCAGCGTAGACAGTCCTAAAGATACGCAGTATTTT
once,-,TRBV19,TRBJ1-3,CASRFGGRRDTIYF,TGTGCCAGCCGCTTCGGGGGGCGGCGAGACACCATATATTTT
few,-,TRBV19,TRBJ1-1,CASTMTASNTEAFF,TGTGCCAGTACTATGACAGCTTCGAACACTGAAGCTTTCTTT
once,TRBD1,TRBV15,TRBJ2-1,CASRGQGNSNEQFF,TGTGCCAGTAGGGGACAGGGTAACTCAAATGAGCAGTTCTTC
-,-,TRBV2,TRBJ1-5,CASSFQVGQGQPQHF,TGTGCCAGCAGTTTCCAGGTGGGGCAGGGACAGCCCCAGCATTTT
-,TRBD2,TRBV7-2,TRBJ2-3,CASSNLAEGTDTQYF,TGTGCCAGCAGCAATCTAGCGGAGGGCACAGATACGCAGTATTTT
-,-,TRBV5-1,TRBJ2-1,CASSFGAGYSNEQFF,TGCGCCAGCAGCTTCGGGGCGGGGTACTCCAATGAGCAGTTCTTC
-,TRBD2,TRBV24-1,TRBJ2-7,CATSESGRPDEQYF,TGTGCCACCAGTGAATCCGGGAGGCCCGACGAGCAGTACTTC
-,-,TRBV2,TRBJ2-7,CASSERRGGSYEQYF,TGTGCCAGCAGTGAAAGGAGGGGAGGTTCCTACGAGCAGTACTTC